These 28 T cell receptor beta chains share one sample of origin, sequenced in a study of metastatic and nonmetastatic thyroid tumors (dated by TCRdb to about 2020). Library prep was done by PCR. Sequencer: Illumina HiSeq 4000. The public reads were reprocessed in TCRdb via fastp at Q25 and MiXCR, keeping in-frame beta chains. The sample data list under 35,000 clones, and under 40% of these were observed just once. The ten largest account for 22% of the sample. No treatment had been received by any patient before thyroid surgery. Sequencing was performed on tumor tissue. These receptors all come from a female donor with papillary thyroid cancer or a benign thyroid nodule (not recorded which). Some clones in this sample may be carry-over from other donors' samples.

This clone has more than one count but fewer than ten. CDR3 amino acids: CASSFTGGLYNSPLHF. The CDR3, as DNA: TGTGCCAGCAGTTTTACCGGGGGCTTGTATAATTCACCCCTCCACTTT. This rearrangement joins TRBV28 to TRBJ1-6; tentative D call: TRBD1 (6 bases). V was trimmed by 3 bases and J by 4 bases, leaving 13 bases between them. The CDR3 is 16 amino acids. In germline, CDR1 is MDHEN, CDR2 SYDVKM.

This clone was observed a few times. This chain links TRBV20-1 with TRBJ2-1; D is uncertain. Germline CDR1 reads DFQATT; CDR2 reads SNEGSKA (reference sequence). Trimming cost V 0 bases and J 7 bases, with 16 bases left between them. The CDR3 is made up of 15 amino acids. CDR3: CSARDLQARINEQFF. CDR3 nucleotide sequence: TGCAGTGCTAGAGACCTCCAGGCACGGATAAATGAGCAGTTCTTC.

The chain is built from TRBV4-2 and TRBJ2-2; 8 nucleotides agree with TRBD1. Germline CDR1 reads LGHNA; CDR2 reads YNFKEQ. Losses at the gene ends were 0 bases for V and 7 bases for J; bases not matched to a gene: 7. The CDR3 has 16 amino acids. The CDR3 reads CASSQEGQGGRGELFF. The CDR3 DNA reads TGTGCCAGCAGCCAAGAAGGACAGGGTGGTCGCGGGGAGCTGTTTTTT.

In regard to this clone: The sample carries other DNA sequences with the same CDR3. This sequence joins TRBV3-1 and TRBJ2-7, with TRBD2 as a possible D gene (5 bases). This CDR3 comprises 14 residues. V was pared by 4 bases and J by 0 bases, with 10 bases between. Looked up from germline, CDR1 is LGHDT and CDR2 is YNNKEL (reference sequence). CDR3 region: CASSLWTVSYEQYF. The CDR3 region has the DNA TGTGCCAGCAGCCTCTGGACTGTCTCCTACGAGCAGTACTTC.

Only a few counts were recorded for this clone. The genes are TRBV2 and TRBJ1-5; tentative D call: TRBD1 (6 bases). From germline, CDR1 is SNHLY and CDR2 FYNNEI. V lost 8 bases and J 4 bases, leaving 15 bases between the germline ends. This CDR3 region has 14 residues. The CDR3 DNA is TGTGCCAGCGGAGGACAGCTCCAAAATCAGCCCCAGCATTTT. It specifies CASGGQLQNQPQHF. Combining the CDR3 with reference TRBV2 and TRBJ1-5 gives the whole variable domain EPEVTQTPSHQVTQMGQEVILRCVPISNHLYFYWYRQILGQKVEFLVSFYNNEISEKSEIFDDQFSVERPDGSNFTLKIRSTKLEDSAMYFCASGGQLQNQPQHFGDGTRLSIL.

The V gene is TRBV28, the J gene TRBJ2-7; 8 positions match TRBD1. The junction had 5 bases not matched to a gene; V was cut back by 5 bases and J by 2 bases. The CDR3 length is 14 residues. Looked up from germline, CDR1 is MDHEN and CDR2 is SYDVKM. CDR3 bases: TGTGCCAGCAGTCCGGGACAGGTGGCCTACGAGCAGTACTTC. This gives the protein CASSPGQVAYEQYF.

The genes are TRBV12-3 or TRBV12-4 and TRBJ2-3; D not certain. This CDR3 has 16 residues. Trimming stripped 6 bases from V and 1 base from J, with 17 bases between. Here the CDR3 reads CASSPPGRWGTDTQYF. CDR3 nucleotide sequence: TGTGCCAGCAGCCCGCCAGGCCGGTGGGGCACAGATACGCAGTATTTT.

The genes are TRBV6-2 or TRBV6-3 and TRBJ2-7, with a tentative D call TRBD1 (5 bases). The CDR3 extends over 13 amino acids. Germline V gene lookup returns CDR1 MNHEY and CDR2 SVGEGT. The ends were cut back, 2 bases at V and 5 bases at J, with 10 bases in the middle. The CDR3 DNA reads TGTGCCAGCAGTTACGAAAGGGGTCACGAGCAGTACTTC. Translating it yields CASSYERGHEQYF.

The rearrangement links TRBV2 to TRBJ1-4, with D unclear. Germline loops: CDR1 SNHLY, CDR2 FYNNEI. Trimming removed 4 bases from V and 3 bases from J, with 9 bases in between. CDR3 length: 14 residues. CDR3 region: CASSVRVPNEKLFF. CDR3 in DNA: TGTGCCAGCAGTGTCCGGGTCCCTAATGAAAAACTGTTTTTT.

The chain couples TRBV5-1 to TRBJ1-6; TRBD1 agrees at 8 bases. Trimming took 4 bases from V and 0 from J; bases not matched to a gene: 9. The CDR3 consists of 18 residues. Germline V gives CDR1 SGHRS, CDR2 YFSETQ. The DNA of the CDR3 is TGCGCCAGCAGCGGGGGGGACAGGCAGAACTCCTATAATTCACCCCTCCACTTT. Amino acid sequence: CASSGGDRQNSYNSPLHF. Complete variable domain (other parts from reference TRBV5-1 and TRBJ1-6): KAGVTQTPRYLIKTRGQQVTLSCSPISGHRSVSWYQQTPGQGLQFLFEYFSETQRNKGNFPGRFSGRQFSNSRSEMNVSTLELGDSALYLCASSGGDRQNSYNSPLHFGNGTRLTVT.

This sequence joins TRBV15 and TRBJ2-7; 7 bases align to TRBD1. The germline V gene has CDR1 LNHNV and CDR2 YYDKDF (reference sequence). The V and J ends lost 1 base and 1 base, in that order; junction bases with no gene match: 13. The CDR3 covers 18 residues. Here the CDR3 DNA reads TGTGCCACCAGCAGAGTTCCAGTTGATGGGACAGATTCCTACGAGCAGTACTTC. Translated, it gives CATSRVPVDGTDSYEQYF.

The genes are TRBV7-8 and TRBJ2-3, with 12 bases aligning to TRBD2. Germline V gene data show CDR1 as SGHVS and CDR2 as FQNEAQ. Trimming at V came to 2 bases and at J to 1 base, leaving 1 base not matched to a gene. The CDR3 spans 16 residues. For the CDR3, the DNA is TGTGCCAGCAGCTTACGGACTAGCGGGGGCACAGATACGCAGTATTTT. Encoded protein: CASSLRTSGGTDTQYF.

This sequence joins TRBV6-1 and TRBJ1-5, with TRBD1 identical over 9 bases. The CDR3 is 14 residues long. Per the germline V gene, CDR1 is MNHNS and CDR2 is SASEGT. V shed 4 bases, J shed 6 bases, and the junction held 4 bases outside the gene matches. CDR3 coding DNA: TGTGCCAGCAGTGGGGGACAGGGCACTCAGCCCCAGCATTTT. Translating gives CASSGGQGTQPQHF.

In this sample, this clone turned up a few times. The chain has TRBV6-4 and TRBJ2-7, with a possible D match to TRBD1 (5 bases). Looked up from germline, CDR1 is MRHNA and CDR2 is SNTAGT. CDR3 size: 15 residues. V was shortened by 5 bases and J by 2 bases, with 16 bases between the two germline ends. The CDR3 region is CASSSGVDTTYEQYF. Here the CDR3 DNA reads TGTGCCAGCAGTTCAGGTGTGGACACCACCTACGAGCAGTACTTC.

This clone showed up many times. The chain carries TRBV7-4 and TRBJ2-1; 9 nucleotides line up with TRBD2. V lost 1 base, J lost 2 bases, and 6 bases stayed unmatched. Germline CDR1 is SGHVT and CDR2 is SQSDAQ. This CDR3 has 17 residues. The CDR3 reads CASSLVGCGRAYNEQFF. In nucleotides, the CDR3 is TGTGCCAGCAGCTTAGTGGGTTGCGGGAGGGCCTACAATGAGCAGTTCTTC.

This clone turned up a few times. The rearrangement joins TRBV5-5 to TRBJ1-1, with D uncertain. The CDR3 contains 12 residues. V was trimmed by 5 bases and J by 5 bases, leaving 10 bases between them. Germline lookup yields CDR1 SGHKS and CDR2 YYEKEE (reference sequence). Here the CDR3 reads CASSLGITEAFF. As DNA, the CDR3 is TGTGCCAGCAGTCTAGGGATTACTGAAGCTTTCTTT.

V and J are TRBV6-1 and TRBJ2-5; D gene uncertain. CDR1 and CDR2 (germline): MNHNS, SASEGT. The V end was cut by 2 bases, the J end by 2 bases, with 3 bases between. The CDR3 is 12 residues long. The CDR3 sequence: CASSEQQETQYF. For the CDR3, the DNA is TGTGCCAGCAGTGAACAGCAAGAGACCCAGTACTTC.

This chain links TRBV11-2 with TRBJ2-7; D is perhaps TRBD2 (5 bases). This CDR3 is built from 13 residues. Trimming took 5 bases from V and 3 from J, leaving 11 bases between them. The germline V gene encodes CDR1 SGHAT and CDR2 FQNNGV. The DNA of the CDR3 is TGTGCCAGCAGCCAACCCACTAGCTACGAGCAGTACTTC. It is translated as CASSQPTSYEQYF.

As for this clone: No conserved phenylalanine or tryptophan is present at the end of the CDR3, so a read error is the likely explanation. The chain carries TRBV6-1 and TRBJ1-3, with D possibly TRBD1 on 5 matching bases. Germline CDR1 is MNHNS and CDR2 is SASEGT. This CDR3 comprises 12 residues. The ends were cut back, 4 bases at V and 12 bases at J, with 13 bases in the middle. CDR3: CASSVDGDSIYL. CDR3 DNA: TGTGCCAGCAGTGTCGATGGAGACAGCATATATTTA.

The chain joins TRBV30 to TRBJ2-2, with D perhaps TRBD1 (5 bases). V gave up 5 bases and J gave up 1 base, with 8 bases separating them. CDR3 length: 13 amino acids. The germline V gene has CDR1 GTSNPN and CDR2 SVGIG (reference sequence). As DNA, the CDR3 is TGTGCCTGGGACAGCCGGAACACCGGGGAGCTGTTTTTT. This gives the protein CAWDSRNTGELFF.

Comments on this clone: This may be a read error: a much more frequent sequence differs by one nucleotide. Other DNA sequences in the sample encode the same CDR3. The chain combines TRBV6-1 with TRBJ1-5, with D possibly being TRBD1 (5 bases). In germline, CDR1 is MNHNS, CDR2 SASEGT. The ends were cut back, 2 bases at V and 5 bases at J, with 10 bases in the middle. CDR3 length equals 14 residues. The CDR3 nucleotides read TGTGCCAGCAGTGAAAGGGGTTCAGATCAGCCCCAGCATTTT. Translated: CASSERGSDQPQHF.

The V call is TRBV28, the J call TRBJ2-2; the D is unclear. CDR3 length: 13 amino acids. Germline loops: CDR1 MDHEN, CDR2 SYDVKM. Trimming removed 10 bases at V and 0 bases at J, with 9 bases between. CDR3 coding DNA: TGTGCCACCTGTTCAGCGAACACCGGGGAGCTGTTTTTT. Residues: CATCSANTGELFF.

This clone showed up just once. The rearrangement joins TRBV5-1 to TRBJ1-6, with unresolved D. Germline-derived CDR1 and CDR2 are SGHRS and YFSETQ. V dropped 0 bases and J dropped 10 bases, with 8 bases sitting between them. CDR3 length: 13 residues. The CDR3 loop is CASSLGQSSPLHF. The CDR3 DNA reads as TGCGCCAGCAGCTTGGGCCAGAGCTCACCCCTCCACTTT.

The V call is TRBV6-1, the J call TRBJ1-1; weak D call: TRBD1 (6 bases). This CDR3 comprises 13 residues. Germline assignment: CDR1 MNHNS and CDR2 SASEGT. Trimming took off 8 bases at V and 8 bases at J, with 18 bases between the two ends. CDR3: CASALQGRDEAFF. The CDR3 DNA reads TGTGCCAGCGCCCTTCAGGGGCGGGACGAAGCTTTCTTT.

This clone was detected many times. The chain links TRBV4-3 to TRBJ2-1, with D tentatively TRBD1 or TRBD2 (5 bases each). Trimming removed 5 bases at V and 7 bases at J, with 12 bases between. Germline-derived CDR1 and CDR2 are LGHNA and YSLEER. This CDR3 region has 13 residues. The CDR3 DNA follows: TGCGCCAGCAGCGGGGGTGGACGGAATGAGCAGTTCTTC. Protein product: CASSGGGRNEQFF.

On this clone itself: Given a much more abundant clone one base away, this may be a read error. This CDR3 is also generated by other DNA sequences in the sample. This chain connects TRBV5-1 to TRBJ2-1; 9 bases agree with TRBD2. V shed 3 bases and J 8 bases; nucleotides not matched to a gene: 12. Germline values: CDR1 SGHRS, CDR2 YFSETQ. The CDR3 has 16 residues. In nucleotides, the CDR3 is TGCGCCAGCAGCTGGGGGCCAGCGGGAGGTAGAGATGAGCAGTTCTTC. Protein: CASSWGPAGGRDEQFF.

V is TRBV10-2 and J is TRBJ2-7, with a weak D call TRBD2 (5 bases). Trimming shortened V by 3 bases and J by 6 bases, and 15 bases separated the two germline ends. This CDR3 comprises 14 residues. CDR1 is WSHSY and CDR2 is SAAADI in the germline V gene. The CDR3 region is CASSDSGVLGEQYF. The CDR3 DNA sequence: TGCGCCAGCAGTGATTCCGGGGTCTTAGGCGAGCAGTACTTC.

Ten or more counts support this clone. One junction end disagrees with the germline gene, perhaps due to a read error. The gene calls are TRBV27 and TRBJ2-2, with D tentatively TRBD2 (5 bases). The CDR3 runs 15 residues. The germline V gene has CDR1 MNHEY and CDR2 SMNVEV (reference sequence). CDR3 nucleotides: TGTGCCAGCAGTACCGGGATCCCTTACACCGGGGAGCTATTTTTT. Translation gives CASSTGIPYTGELFF.